The next 4 T cell receptor beta chains were all read from a single sample in a study of T cell repertoires in cytomegalovirus infection. TCRdb itself ran the reads through MiXCR, one entry per CDR3 protein. Of fewer than 70,000 distinct CDR3 sequences listed, 28% were seen once; the top ten hold 59%. Their specific antigens are unknown. Specimen: CD8+ T cells from cultured PBMCs, collected from culture after CMV antigen stimulation. Source of these receptors: a human donor in good health (CMV status not recorded). Some clones in this sample may be carry-over from other donors' samples.

This clonotype was seen a handful of times. The chain joins TRBV4-3 to TRBJ2-3; 11 nucleotides match TRBD2. V lost 1 base to trimming and J lost 2 bases; unmatched junction nucleotides: 5. This CDR3 contains 17 residues. The germline V gene has CDR1 LGHNA and CDR2 YSLEER. The CDR3 DNA reads TGCGCCAGCAGCCAAGCTGCTAGCGGGGGGCCCACAGATACGCAGTATTTT. Its translation: CASSQAASGGPTDTQYF.

This clonotype appeared many times. The chain recombines TRBV7-8 with TRBJ2-1; TRBD2 matches 7 bases. Trimming took 5 bases from V and 4 from J; bases not matched to a gene: 11. Germline CDR1 and CDR2: SGHVS and FQNEAQ. The CDR3 spans 16 residues. The CDR3 nucleotides are TGTGCCAGCAGCACCTCTGCGGGACTAACATACAATGAGCAGTTCTTC. As protein: CASSTSAGLTYNEQFF.

This clonotype has just a few counts. V gene TRBV28 combines with J gene TRBJ2-2, with 8 bases that match TRBD2. CDR3 length: 17 amino acids. Trimming cost V 7 bases and J 5 bases; bases outside gene matches: 15. Germline V gives CDR1 MDHEN, CDR2 SYDVKM. Written as DNA, the CDR3 is TGTGCCAGCACTGCCCCTCCCGGGGGGGCCCGAACCGGGGAGCTGTTTTTT. Translating gives CASTAPPGGARTGELFF.

The V gene is TRBV28, the J gene TRBJ1-1; tentatively, D is TRBD1 (6 bases). The CDR3 is made up of 14 amino acids. In germline, CDR1 is MDHEN, CDR2 SYDVKM. V was shortened by 4 bases and J by 4 bases, with 13 bases between the two germline ends. CDR3 region: CASSSLGGRTEAFF. Here the CDR3 DNA reads TGTGCCAGCAGTTCTTTGGGGGGGCGCACTGAAGCTTTCTTT.